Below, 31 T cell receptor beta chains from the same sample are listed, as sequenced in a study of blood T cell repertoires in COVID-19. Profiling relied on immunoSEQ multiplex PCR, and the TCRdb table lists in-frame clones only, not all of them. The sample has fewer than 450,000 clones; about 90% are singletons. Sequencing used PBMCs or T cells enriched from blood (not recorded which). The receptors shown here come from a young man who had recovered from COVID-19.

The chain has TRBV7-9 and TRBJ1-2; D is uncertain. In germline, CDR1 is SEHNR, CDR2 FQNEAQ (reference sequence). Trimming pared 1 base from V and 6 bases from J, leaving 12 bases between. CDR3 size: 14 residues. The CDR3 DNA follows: TGTGCCAGCAGCTTAGGTCCAAGCTTTGATGGCTACACCTTC. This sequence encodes CASSLGPSFDGYTF.

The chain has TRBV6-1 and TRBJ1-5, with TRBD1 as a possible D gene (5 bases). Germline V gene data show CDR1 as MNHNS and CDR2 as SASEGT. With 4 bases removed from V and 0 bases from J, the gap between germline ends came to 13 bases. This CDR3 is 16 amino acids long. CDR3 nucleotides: TGTGCCAGCAGTGCTCGACAGCCCTATAGCAATCAGCCCCAGCATTTT. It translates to CASSARQPYSNQPQHF.

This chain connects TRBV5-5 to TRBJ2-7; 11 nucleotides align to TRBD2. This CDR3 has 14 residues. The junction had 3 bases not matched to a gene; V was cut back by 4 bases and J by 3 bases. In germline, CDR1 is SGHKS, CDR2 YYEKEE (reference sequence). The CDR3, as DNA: TGTGCCAGCAGCCTGGGACTAGCGGACTACGAGCAGTACTTC. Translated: CASSLGLADYEQYF.

This CDR3 reads CASSLGLVKDEQFF. CDR3 sequence (DNA): TGTGCCAGCAGCCTTGGACTAGTTAAAGATGAGCAGTTCTTC. The V and J genes are TRBV5-4 and TRBJ2-1; 7 nucleotides match TRBD2. Germline loops: CDR1 SGHNT, CDR2 YYREEE (reference sequence). Trimming removed 4 bases from V and 8 bases from J; junction bases left unmatched: 9. The CDR3 runs 14 residues. Combining the CDR3 with reference TRBV5-4 and TRBJ2-1 gives the whole variable domain ETGVTQSPTHLIKTRGQQVTLRCSSQSGHNTVSWYQQALGQGPQFIFQYYREEENGRGNFPPRFSGLQFPNYSSELNVNALELDDSALYLCASSLGLVKDEQFFGPGTRLTVL.

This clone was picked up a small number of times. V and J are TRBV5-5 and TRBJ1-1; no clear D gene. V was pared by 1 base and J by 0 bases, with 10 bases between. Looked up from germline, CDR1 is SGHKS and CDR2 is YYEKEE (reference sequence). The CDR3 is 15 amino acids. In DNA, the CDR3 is TGTGCCAGCAGCTTGTTATCTAGAATGAACACTGAAGCTTTCTTT. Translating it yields CASSLLSRMNTEAFF. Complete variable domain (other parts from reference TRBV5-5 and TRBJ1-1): DAGVTQSPTHLIKTRGQQVTLRCSPISGHKSVSWYQQVLGQGPQFIFQYYEKEERGRGNFPDRFSARQFPNYSSELNVNALLLGDSALYLCASSLLSRMNTEAFFGQGTRLTVV.

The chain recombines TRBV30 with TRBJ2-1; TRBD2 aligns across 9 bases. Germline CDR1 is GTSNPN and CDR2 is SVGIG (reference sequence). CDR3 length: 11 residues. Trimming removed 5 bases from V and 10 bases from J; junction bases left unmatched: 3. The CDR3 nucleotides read TGTGCCTGGGCCACTAGCGGGGAGCAGTTCTTC. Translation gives CAWATSGEQFF.

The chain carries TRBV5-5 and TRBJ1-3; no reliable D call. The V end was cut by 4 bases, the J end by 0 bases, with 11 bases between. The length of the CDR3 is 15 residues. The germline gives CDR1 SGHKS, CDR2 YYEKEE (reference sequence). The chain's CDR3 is CASSVDGGSGNTIYF. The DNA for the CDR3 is TGTGCCAGCAGCGTGGACGGCGGCTCTGGAAACACCATATATTTT.

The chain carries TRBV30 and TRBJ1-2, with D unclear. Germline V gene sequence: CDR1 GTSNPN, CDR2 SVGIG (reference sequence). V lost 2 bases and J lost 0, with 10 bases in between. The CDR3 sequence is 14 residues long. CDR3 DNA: TGTGCCTGGAGTTTGAGAGCTTCTAACTATGGCTACACCTTC. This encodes CAWSLRASNYGYTF. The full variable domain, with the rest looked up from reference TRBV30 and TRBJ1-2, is SQTIHQWPATLVQPVGSPLSLECTVEGTSNPNLYWYRQAAGRGLQLLFYSVGIGQISSEVPQNLSASRPQDRQFILSSKKLLLSDSGFYLCAWSLRASNYGYTFGSGTRLTVV.

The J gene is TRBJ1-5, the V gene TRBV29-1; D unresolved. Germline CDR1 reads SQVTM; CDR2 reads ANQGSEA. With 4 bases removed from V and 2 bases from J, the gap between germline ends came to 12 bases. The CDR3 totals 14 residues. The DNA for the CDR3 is TGCAGCGTTGTCTCCGGTGGTGGCAATCAGCCCCAGCATTTT. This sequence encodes CSVVSGGGNQPQHF.

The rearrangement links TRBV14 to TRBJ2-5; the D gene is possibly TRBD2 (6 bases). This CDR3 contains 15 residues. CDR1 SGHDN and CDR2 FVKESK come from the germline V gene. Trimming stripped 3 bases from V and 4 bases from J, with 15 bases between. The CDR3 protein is CASSHPGRGGETQYF. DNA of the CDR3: TGTGCCAGCAGCCATCCCGGGCGGGGAGGAGAGACCCAGTACTTC.

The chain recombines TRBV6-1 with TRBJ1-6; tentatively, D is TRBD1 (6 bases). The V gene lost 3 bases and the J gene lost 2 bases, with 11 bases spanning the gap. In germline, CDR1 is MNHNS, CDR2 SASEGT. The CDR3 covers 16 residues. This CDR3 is CASSDQQGTYNSPLHF. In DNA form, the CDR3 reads TGTGCCAGCAGTGACCAACAGGGCACCTATAATTCACCCCTCCACTTT.

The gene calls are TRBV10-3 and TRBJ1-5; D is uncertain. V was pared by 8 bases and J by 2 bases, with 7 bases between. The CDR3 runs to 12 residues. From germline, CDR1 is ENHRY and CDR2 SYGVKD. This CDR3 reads CAIASGNQPQHF. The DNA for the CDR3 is TGTGCCATCGCAAGCGGCAATCAGCCCCAGCATTTT.

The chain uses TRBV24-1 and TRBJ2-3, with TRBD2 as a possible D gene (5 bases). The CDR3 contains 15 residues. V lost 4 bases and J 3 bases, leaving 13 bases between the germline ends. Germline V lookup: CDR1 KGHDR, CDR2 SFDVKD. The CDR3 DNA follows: TGTGCCACCAGTGAACCGTTAGCGCCTACAGATACGCAGTATTTT. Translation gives CATSEPLAPTDTQYF.

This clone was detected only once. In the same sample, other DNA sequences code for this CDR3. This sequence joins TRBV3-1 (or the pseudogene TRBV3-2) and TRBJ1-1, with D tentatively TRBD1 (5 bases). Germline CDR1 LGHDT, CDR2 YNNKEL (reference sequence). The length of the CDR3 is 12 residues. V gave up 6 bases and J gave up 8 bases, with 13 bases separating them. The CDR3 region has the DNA TGTGCCAGCAGTCAGGGTCTAAGGGAAGCTTTCTTT. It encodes CASSQGLREAFF.

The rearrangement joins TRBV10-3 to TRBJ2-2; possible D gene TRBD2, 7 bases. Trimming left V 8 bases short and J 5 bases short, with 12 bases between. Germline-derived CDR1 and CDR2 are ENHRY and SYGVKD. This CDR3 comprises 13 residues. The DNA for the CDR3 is TGTGCCATCGGGGGGGCACGTACCGGGGAGCTGTTTTTT. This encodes CAIGGARTGELFF.

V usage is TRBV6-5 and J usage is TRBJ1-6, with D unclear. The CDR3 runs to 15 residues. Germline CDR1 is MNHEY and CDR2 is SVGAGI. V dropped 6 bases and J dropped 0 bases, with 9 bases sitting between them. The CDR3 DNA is TGTGCCAGCAGAGAGACAAGCTCCTATAATTCACCCCTCCACTTT. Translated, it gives CASRETSSYNSPLHF.

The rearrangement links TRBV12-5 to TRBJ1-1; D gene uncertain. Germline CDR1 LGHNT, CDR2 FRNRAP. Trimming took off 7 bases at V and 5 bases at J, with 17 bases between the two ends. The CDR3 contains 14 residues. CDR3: CASAERHPTTEAFF. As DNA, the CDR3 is TGTGCTAGTGCCGAGAGACATCCCACGACTGAAGCTTTCTTT.

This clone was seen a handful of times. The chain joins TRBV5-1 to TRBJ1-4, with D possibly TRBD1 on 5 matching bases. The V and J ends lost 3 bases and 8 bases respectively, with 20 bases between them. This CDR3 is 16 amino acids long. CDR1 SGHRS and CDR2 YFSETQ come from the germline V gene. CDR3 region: CASSSLVGAQGEKLFF. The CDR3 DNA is TGCGCCAGCAGCTCCCTGGTTGGGGCGCAGGGCGAAAAACTGTTTTTT.

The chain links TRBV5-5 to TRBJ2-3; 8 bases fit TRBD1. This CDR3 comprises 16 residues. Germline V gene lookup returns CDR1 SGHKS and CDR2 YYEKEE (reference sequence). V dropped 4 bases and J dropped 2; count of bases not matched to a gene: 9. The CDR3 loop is CASSLDRGIATDTQYF. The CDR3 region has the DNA TGTGCCAGCAGCCTCGACAGGGGAATTGCCACAGATACGCAGTATTTT.

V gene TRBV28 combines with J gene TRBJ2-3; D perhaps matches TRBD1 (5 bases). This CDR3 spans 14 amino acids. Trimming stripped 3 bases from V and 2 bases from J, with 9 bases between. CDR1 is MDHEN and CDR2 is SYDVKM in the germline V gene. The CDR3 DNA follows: TGTGCCAGCAGTTTTAAACAGGCCACAGATACGCAGTATTTT. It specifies CASSFKQATDTQYF.

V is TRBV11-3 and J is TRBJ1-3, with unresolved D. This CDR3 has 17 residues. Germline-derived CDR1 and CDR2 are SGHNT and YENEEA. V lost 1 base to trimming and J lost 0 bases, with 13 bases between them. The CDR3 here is CASSLGPQINSGNTIYF. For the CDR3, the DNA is TGTGCCAGCAGCTTAGGCCCGCAGATCAACTCTGGAAACACCATATATTTT. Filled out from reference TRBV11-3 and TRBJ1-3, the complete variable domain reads EAGVVQSPRYKIIEKKQPVAFWCNPISGHNTLYWYLQNLGQGPELLIRYENEEAVDDSQLPKDRFSAERLKGVDSTLKIQPAELGDSAVYLCASSLGPQINSGNTIYFGEGSWLTVV.

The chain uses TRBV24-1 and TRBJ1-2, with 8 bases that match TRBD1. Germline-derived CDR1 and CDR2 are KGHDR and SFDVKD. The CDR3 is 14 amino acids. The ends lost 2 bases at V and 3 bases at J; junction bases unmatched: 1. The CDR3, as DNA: TGTGCCACCAGTGATTCGGGACAGGACTATGGCTACACCTTC. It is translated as CATSDSGQDYGYTF.

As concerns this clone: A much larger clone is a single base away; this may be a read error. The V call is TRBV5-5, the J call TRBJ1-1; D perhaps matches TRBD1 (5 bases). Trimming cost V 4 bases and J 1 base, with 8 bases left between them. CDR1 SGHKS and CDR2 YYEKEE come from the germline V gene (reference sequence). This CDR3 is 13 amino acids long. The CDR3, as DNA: TGTGCCAGCAGCCGACAGACGAACACTGAAGCTTTCTTT. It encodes CASSRQTNTEAFF.

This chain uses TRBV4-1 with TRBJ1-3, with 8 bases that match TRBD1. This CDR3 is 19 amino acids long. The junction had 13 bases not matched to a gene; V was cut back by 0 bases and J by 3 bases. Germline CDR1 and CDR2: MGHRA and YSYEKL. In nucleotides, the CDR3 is TGCGCCAGCAGCCAAGACTCAGCGGACAGGGTATATCGTGGAAACACCATATATTTT. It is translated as CASSQDSADRVYRGNTIYF.

CDR3 DNA: TGTGCCAGCAGCTTTGCTAGCGCCCACACCGGGGAGCTGTTTTTT. This codes for CASSFASAHTGELFF. V is TRBV11-1 and J is TRBJ2-2, with D possibly matching TRBD2 (6 bases). The CDR3 length is 15 residues. Germline V gene sequence: CDR1 SGHAT, CDR2 FQDESV (reference sequence). V gave up 3 bases and J gave up 3 bases, with 11 bases separating them.

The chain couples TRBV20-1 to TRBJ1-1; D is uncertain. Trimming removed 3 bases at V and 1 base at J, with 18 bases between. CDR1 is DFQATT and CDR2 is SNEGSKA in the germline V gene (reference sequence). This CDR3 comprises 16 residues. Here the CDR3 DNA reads TGCAGTGCTAGTGAGGTCAACTACAATAGGAACACTGAAGCTTTCTTT. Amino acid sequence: CSASEVNYNRNTEAFF.

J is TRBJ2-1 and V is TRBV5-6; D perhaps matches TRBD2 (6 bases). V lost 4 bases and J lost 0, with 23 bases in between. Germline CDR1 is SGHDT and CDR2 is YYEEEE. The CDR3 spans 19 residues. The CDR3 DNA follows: TGTGCCAGCAGCCTCCTGGGGCTAGCGCAACAAAGCTCCTACAATGAGCAGTTCTTC. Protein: CASSLLGLAQQSSYNEQFF.

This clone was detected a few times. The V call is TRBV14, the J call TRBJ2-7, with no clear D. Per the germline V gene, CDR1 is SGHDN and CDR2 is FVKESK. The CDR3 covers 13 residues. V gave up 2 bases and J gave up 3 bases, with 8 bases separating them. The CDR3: CASSQNIGYEQYF. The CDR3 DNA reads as TGTGCCAGCAGCCAAAATATCGGCTACGAGCAGTACTTC.

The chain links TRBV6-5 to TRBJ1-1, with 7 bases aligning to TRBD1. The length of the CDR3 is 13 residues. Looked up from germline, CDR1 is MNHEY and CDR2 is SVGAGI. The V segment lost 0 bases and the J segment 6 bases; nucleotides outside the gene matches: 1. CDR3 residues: CASSYSGQSEAFF. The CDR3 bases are TGTGCCAGCAGTTACTCGGGACAGTCTGAAGCTTTCTTT.

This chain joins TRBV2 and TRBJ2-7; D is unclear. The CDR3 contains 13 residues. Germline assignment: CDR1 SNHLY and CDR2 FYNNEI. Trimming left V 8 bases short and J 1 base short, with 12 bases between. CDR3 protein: CASANGLSYEQYF. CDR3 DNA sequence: TGTGCCAGCGCCAACGGGTTATCCTACGAGCAGTACTTC.

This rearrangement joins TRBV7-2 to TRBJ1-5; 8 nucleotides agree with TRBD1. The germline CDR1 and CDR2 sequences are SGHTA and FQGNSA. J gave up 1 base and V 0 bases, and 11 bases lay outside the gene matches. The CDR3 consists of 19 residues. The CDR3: CASSLANAQGAVSNQPQHF. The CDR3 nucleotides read TGTGCCAGCAGCTTAGCTAACGCCCAGGGGGCGGTGAGCAATCAGCCCCAGCATTTT. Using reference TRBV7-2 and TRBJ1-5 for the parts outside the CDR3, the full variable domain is GAGVSQSPSNKVTEKGKDVELRCDPISGHTALYWYRQSLGQGLEFLIYFQGNSAPDKSGLPSDRFSAERTGGSVSTLTIQRTQQEDSAVYLCASSLANAQGAVSNQPQHFGDGTRLSIL.